One and the same sample provided the 8 T cell receptor beta chains below, sequenced in a study of cytomegalovirus exposure and HLA in healthy donors. The primer mix had 60 Vbeta and 13 Jbeta primers. Some clones are missing from TCRdb's copy, which holds only in-frame ones; the method was immunoSEQ multiplex PCR. Among about 62,000 clones listed, roughly 73% were seen once. Material for sequencing was PBMCs. These TCRs come from a man aged 35-49 years in good health and CMV-seronegative.

The rearrangement joins TRBV7-9 to TRBJ1-1, with 7 positions matching TRBD1. This CDR3 has 14 amino acids. CDR1 is SEHNR and CDR2 is FQNEAQ in the germline V gene (reference sequence). V dropped 5 bases and J dropped 10; count of bases not matched to a gene: 13. The CDR3 DNA follows: TGTGCCAGCAGCCCCCGACAGGGCCAGGTTGGAGCTTTCTTT. This sequence encodes CASSPRQGQVGAFF.

This clone was seen only once. The J gene is TRBJ2-3, the V gene TRBV5-6; 11 positions match TRBD1. Germline V gene sequence: CDR1 SGHDT, CDR2 YYEEEE. J lost 7 bases, V lost 0 bases, and 4 bases had no gene match. This CDR3 comprises 15 residues. The CDR3 here is CASSLVGQGANTQYF. CDR3 bases: TGTGCCAGCAGCTTGGTTGGACAGGGGGCAAATACGCAGTATTTT.

This chain joins TRBV12-2 and TRBJ2-1; the table names TRBD2, a call not compared with the DNA. TRBV12-2 is described as a pseudogene. This CDR3 has 8 amino acids. CDR3 DNA sequence: TGTGCAAGTCCCCGAGGTGTCTTC. Its protein product is CASPRGVF.

V and J are TRBV6-6 and TRBJ2-2; 10 bases line up with TRBD1. The CDR3 spans 16 residues. With V trimmed by 5 bases and J by 2 bases, 5 bases remained unmatched. Germline CDR1 and CDR2: MNHNY and SVGAGI (reference sequence). The chain's CDR3 is CASSPRDRGNTGELFF. The CDR3 DNA reads as TGTGCCAGCAGTCCACGGGACAGGGGAAACACCGGGGAGCTGTTTTTT.

The J gene is TRBJ2-1, the V gene TRBV29-1; TRBD2 aligns across 7 bases. Per the germline V gene, CDR1 is SQVTM and CDR2 is ANQGSEA. The CDR3 contains 15 residues. V was clipped by 0 bases and J by 6 bases; unmatched bases: 8. The DNA for the CDR3 is TGCAGCGTTGAAGATAAGGGCGGGGGACTCAATGAGCAGTTCTTC. This encodes CSVEDKGGGLNEQFF.

The chain has TRBV2 and TRBJ1-2; TRBD1 agrees at 9 bases. The CDR3 loop spans 15 amino acids. The germline V gene encodes CDR1 SNHLY and CDR2 FYNNEI. V lost 6 bases to trimming and J lost 4 bases; unmatched junction nucleotides: 9. CDR3: CASRDRQGVGYGYTF. For the CDR3, the DNA is TGTGCCAGCAGGGACAGACAGGGGGTCGGCTATGGCTACACCTTC.

V gene TRBV5-4 combines with J gene TRBJ2-7, with D perhaps matching TRBD1 (6 bases). Germline V CDR1 and CDR2: SGHNT, YYREEE (reference sequence). This CDR3 has 15 amino acids. Trimming cost V 3 bases and J 3 bases, with 16 bases left between them. CDR3 DNA: TGTGCCAGCAGCTGGGGGCTGGGGCCTAACTACGAGCAGTACTTC. This codes for CASSWGLGPNYEQYF.

Points on this clone: One end of the junction fails to match germline, which may point to a read error. The sample holds other DNA sequences that translate to the same CDR3. The chain joins TRBV7-2 to TRBJ1-5; D may be TRBD1 (5 bases). Germline CDR1 reads SGHTA; CDR2 reads FQGNSA. The CDR3 loop spans 13 amino acids. The CDR3 region has the DNA TGTGCCAGCAGCCCCAGGAGGGGCCAGCCCCAACATTTT. Amino acid sequence: CASSPRRGQPQHF.